This T cell receptor beta chain was observed in a study of PD-L1 blockade in urothelial cancer. Patients had locally advanced or metastatic urothelial carcinoma. Samples were collected from each patient before treatment and during treatment. Each patient gave between 1 and 8 of them in total. TCRdb keeps only in-frame clones here, not all; method: immunoSEQ multiplex PCR. The sample records about 82,000 clones, roughly 82% being singletons. This CDR3 region has 15 residues. Trimming cost V 3 bases and J 4 bases; bases outside gene matches: 8. CDR1 and CDR2 (germline): MDHEN, SYDVKM. V gene TRBV28 combines with J gene TRBJ1-2; the match to TRBD1 covers 7 bases. Material: PBMCs, obtained around atezolizumab (anti-PD-L1) treatment. This clonotype originated in a man between 65 and 85 years old with urothelial cancer. CDR3 loop: CASSFFGGGLYGYTF. The CDR3 DNA reads as TGTGCCAGCAGTTTTTTTGGAGGGGGCCTCTATGGCTACACCTTC.